The clone carrying this TCR beta chain has more than one count but fewer than ten. Its antigen is unidentified. Germline values: CDR1 MDHEN, CDR2 SYDVKM. Trimming left V 7 bases short and J 7 bases short, with 16 bases between. CDR3 length: 14 residues. This sample stems from a study of T cells after yellow fever vaccination. Study results and limitations: Reappearing after the booster were most of the clones from primary vaccination (roughly 95% CD4, approximately 85% CD8). CD4 and CD8 compartments shared a small share of clonotypes.

5'RACE template switching added a universal primer site and UMIs to TCR cDNA. TCRdb reprocessed the 5' RACE reads via MiXCR and lists one record per CDR3 protein. The table has a few hundred thousand distinct CDR3 sequences, roughly an eighth seen once. Material: CD4+ T cells sorted from PBMCs, obtained 15 days after the yellow fever booster vaccination. The chain uses TRBV28 and TRBJ2-2; tentatively, D is TRBD1 (5 bases). The sequence was obtained from a man younger than 35 who received the YFV17D yellow fever vaccine. The CDR3 is CASTKGQAGGELFF. The CDR3 DNA reads TGTGCCAGCACCAAGGGGCAGGCCGGCGGGGAGCTGTTTTTT.